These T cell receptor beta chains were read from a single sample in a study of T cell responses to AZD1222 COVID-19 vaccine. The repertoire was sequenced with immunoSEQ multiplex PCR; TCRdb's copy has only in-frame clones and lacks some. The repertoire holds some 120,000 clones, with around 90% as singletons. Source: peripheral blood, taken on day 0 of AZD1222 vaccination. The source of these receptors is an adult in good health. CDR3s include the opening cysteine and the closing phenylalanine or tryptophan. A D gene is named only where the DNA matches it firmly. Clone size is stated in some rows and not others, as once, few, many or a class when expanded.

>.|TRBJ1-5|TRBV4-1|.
TGCGCCAGCAGCCAAGACGCCCGTAACTCGGTTAGCAATCAGCCCCAGCATTTT
CASSQDARNSVSNQPQHF
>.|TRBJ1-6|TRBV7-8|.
TGTGCCAGCAGCTTAGGGACACCTTCACCCCTCCACTTT
CASSLGTPSPLHF
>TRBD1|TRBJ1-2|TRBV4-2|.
TGTGCCAGCAGCCAGGGGGGGACAGAGAGCTATGGCTACACCTTC
CASSQGGTESYGYTF
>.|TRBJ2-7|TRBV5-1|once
TGCGCCAGCAGCTTTTCTCCGGGATACTCCTACGAGCAGTACTTC
CASSFSPGYSYEQYF
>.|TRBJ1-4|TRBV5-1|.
TGCGCCAGCAGCTTGGGGCAGCGTAATGAAAAACTGTTTTTT
CASSLGQRNEKLFF
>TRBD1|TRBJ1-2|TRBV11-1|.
TGTGCCAGCAGTTTGGACAGGGCTGATGGCTACACCTTC
CASSLDRADGYTF
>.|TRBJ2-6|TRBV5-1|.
TGCGCCAGCAGCTTGAGTGGTGGGGCCAACGTCCTGACTTTC
CASSLSGGANVLTF
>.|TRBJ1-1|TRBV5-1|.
TGCGCCAGCAGCGTGAGTAGACCCCGAAATGTGAACACTGAAGCTTTCTTT
CASSVSRPRNVNTEAFF
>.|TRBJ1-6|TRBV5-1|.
TGCGCCTCCAGCAGACAGCAAAATTCACCCCTCCACTTT
CASSRQQNSPLHF
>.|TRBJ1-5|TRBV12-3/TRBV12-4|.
TGTGCCAGCAGCCCCCGATTACAGCCCCAGCATTTT
CASSPRLQPQHF
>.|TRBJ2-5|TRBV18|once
TGTGCCAGCTCTCTAATCACCCCAGGGGCGCAGGGACAAGAGACCCAGTACTTC
CASSLITPGAQGQETQYF
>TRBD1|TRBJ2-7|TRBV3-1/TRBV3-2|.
TGTGCCAGCAGCCAAGAATTCGGGACAGGGGGTTCCCGGCCTATGAGGGAGCAGTACTTC
CASSQEFGTGGSRPMREQYF
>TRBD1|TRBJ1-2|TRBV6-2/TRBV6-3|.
TGTGCCAGCAGTTACCCACGACAGGGGAACTATGGCTACACCTTC
CASSYPRQGNYGYTF
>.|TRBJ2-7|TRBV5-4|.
TGTGCCAGCAGCTTTAATAGGGAGAACGAGCAGTACTTC
CASSFNRENEQYF
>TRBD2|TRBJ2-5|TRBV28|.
TGTGCCAGCAAGACTAGCGGCCAACAAGAGACCCAGTACTTC
CASKTSGQQETQYF
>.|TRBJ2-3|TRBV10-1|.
TGCGCCAGCAGTGAGTACAGCACAGATACGCAGTATTTT
CASSEYSTDTQYF
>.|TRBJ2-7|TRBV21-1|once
TGTGCCAGCAGCGAGAATGATGAAGGCCCCTACGAGCAGTACTTC
CASSENDEGPYEQYF
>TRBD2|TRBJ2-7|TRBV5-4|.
TGTGCCAGCAGCTTGGAAGTGGGACTAGCGGGAGGGGGGACGATATACGAGCAGTACTTC
CASSLEVGLAGGGTIYEQYF
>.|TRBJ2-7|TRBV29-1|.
TGCAGCGTGGCCGGGACACCTTACGAGCAGTACTTC
CSVAGTPYEQYF
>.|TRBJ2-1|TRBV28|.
TGTGCCTGCAACTACCAGCGGTACAATGAGCAGTTCTTC
CACNYQRYNEQFF